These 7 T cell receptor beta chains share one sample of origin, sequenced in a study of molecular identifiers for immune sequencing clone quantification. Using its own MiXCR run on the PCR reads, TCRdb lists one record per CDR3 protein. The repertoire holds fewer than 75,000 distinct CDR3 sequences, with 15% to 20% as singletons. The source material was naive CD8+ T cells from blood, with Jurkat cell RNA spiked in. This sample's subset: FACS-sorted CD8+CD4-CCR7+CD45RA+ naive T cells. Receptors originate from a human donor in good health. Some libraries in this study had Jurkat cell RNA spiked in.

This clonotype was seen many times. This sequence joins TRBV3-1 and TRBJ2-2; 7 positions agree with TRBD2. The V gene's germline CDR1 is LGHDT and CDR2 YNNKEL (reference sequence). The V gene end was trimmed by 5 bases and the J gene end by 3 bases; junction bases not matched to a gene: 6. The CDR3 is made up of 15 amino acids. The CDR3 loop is CASSVQRDYTGELFF. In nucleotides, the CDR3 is TGTGCCAGCAGCGTTCAGCGGGATTACACCGGGGAGCTGTTTTTT.

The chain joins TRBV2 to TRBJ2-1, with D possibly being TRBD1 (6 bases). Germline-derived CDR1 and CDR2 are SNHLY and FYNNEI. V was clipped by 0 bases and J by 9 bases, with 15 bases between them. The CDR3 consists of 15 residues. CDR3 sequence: CASSEAGHSSLEQFF. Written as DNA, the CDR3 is TGTGCCAGCAGTGAAGCGGGACATTCTAGCCTTGAGCAGTTCTTC.

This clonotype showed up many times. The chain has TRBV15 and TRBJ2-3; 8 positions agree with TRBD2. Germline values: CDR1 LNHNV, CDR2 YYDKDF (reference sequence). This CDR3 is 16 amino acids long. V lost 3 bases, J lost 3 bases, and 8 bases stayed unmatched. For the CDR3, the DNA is TGTGCCACCAGCAGTTCGCCCGGGACTAGGACAGATACGCAGTATTTT. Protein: CATSSSPGTRTDTQYF.

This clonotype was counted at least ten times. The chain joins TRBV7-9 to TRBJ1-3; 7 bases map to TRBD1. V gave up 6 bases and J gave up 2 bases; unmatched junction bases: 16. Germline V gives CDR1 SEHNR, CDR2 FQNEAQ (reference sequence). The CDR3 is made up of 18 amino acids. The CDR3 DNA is TGTGCCAGCAGGGCCCCACTACCGGACAGGAAAACTGGAAACACCATATATTTT. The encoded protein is CASRAPLPDRKTGNTIYF.

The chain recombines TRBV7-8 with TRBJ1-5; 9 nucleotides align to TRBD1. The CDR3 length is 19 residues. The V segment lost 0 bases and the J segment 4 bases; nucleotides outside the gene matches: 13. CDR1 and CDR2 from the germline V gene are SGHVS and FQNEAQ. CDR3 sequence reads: CASSLAGQGYNHSNQPQHF. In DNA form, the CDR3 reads TGTGCCAGCAGCTTAGCGGGACAGGGCTACAATCATAGTAATCAGCCCCAGCATTTT.

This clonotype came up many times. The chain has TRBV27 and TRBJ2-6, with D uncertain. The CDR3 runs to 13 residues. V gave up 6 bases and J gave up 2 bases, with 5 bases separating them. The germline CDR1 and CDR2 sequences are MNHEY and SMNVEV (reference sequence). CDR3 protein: CASSPPGANVLTF. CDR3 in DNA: TGTGCCAGCAGCCCTCCTGGGGCCAACGTCCTGACTTTC.

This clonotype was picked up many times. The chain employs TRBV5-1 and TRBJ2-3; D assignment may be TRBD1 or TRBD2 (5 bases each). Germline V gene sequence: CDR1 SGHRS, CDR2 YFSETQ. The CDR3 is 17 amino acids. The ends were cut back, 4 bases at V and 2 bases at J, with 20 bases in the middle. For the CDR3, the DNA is TGCGCCAGCAGCCACCGGGGCTGGGGATCCCTCACAGATACGCAGTATTTT. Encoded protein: CASSHRGWGSLTDTQYF.